This T cell receptor (beta chain) was sequenced during a study of regulatory T cells in long-lasting Graves disease. Note on this clonotype: Its antigen is undetermined.

Germline lookup yields CDR1 LGHNT and CDR2 FRNRAP. Trimming took 3 bases from V and 1 from J, leaving 12 bases between them. This CDR3 has 15 amino acids. The time point here: persistent/refractory GD, antithyroid drugs over 5 years with positive TRAb. Making the TCR library involved RNA that had been extracted from PBMCs. Study-level findings and limits: Graves' patients with persistent disease showed TCR diversity lower than patients newly diagnosed.

Libraries of TCR beta came from iRepertoire HTBI primers plus Arm-PCR of CDR3 regions. From the multiplex PCR reads, TCRdb called clonotypes with MiXCR, one entry per CDR3 protein. The sample gives roughly 500,000 distinct CDR3 sequences, around a fifth of which show up once; around 7% is in the top ten. The receptor's source is a female donor with Graves disease. The chain combines TRBV12-5 with TRBJ2-5, with D hard to call. The material sequenced was peripheral blood mononuclear cells (PBMCs), taken when the disease was refractory, from a patient treated with antithyroid drugs. CDR3: CASGFWAGAQETQYF. The CDR3 bases are TGTGCTAGTGGTTTCTGGGCAGGTGCCCAAGAGACCCAGTACTTC.